The 21 T cell receptor beta chains in this list originate from one sample, sequenced in a study. From the 5' RACE reads, TCRdb called clonotypes with MiXCR, one entry per CDR3 protein. The table shows tens of thousands of distinct CDR3 sequences, with under 25% occurring only once. The sorted Tregs were CD4+CD25+CD127-/low cells. Sequencing was carried out using Tregs sorted from blood. The receptors shown here come from a female donor with breast cancer.

J is TRBJ1-1 and V is TRBV5-5; D not certain. The CDR3 totals 13 residues. Germline CDR1 and CDR2: SGHKS and YYEKEE (reference sequence). V lost 0 bases and J 0 bases, leaving 3 bases between the germline ends. CDR3 nucleotides: TGTGCCAGCAGCTTGGATATGAACACTGAAGCTTTCTTT. This gives the protein CASSLDMNTEAFF.

This chain connects TRBV28 to TRBJ1-1, with D uncertain. V dropped 6 bases and J dropped 2 bases, with 7 bases sitting between them. The length of the CDR3 is 12 residues. Germline V gene sequence: CDR1 MDHEN, CDR2 SYDVKM. CDR3 sequence (DNA): TGTGCCAGCAGACTCCTAAACACTGAAGCTTTCTTT. Translated: CASRLLNTEAFF.

In its sample, this clonotype was seen many times. The rearrangement links TRBV7-2 to TRBJ2-3; TRBD1 might be the D (5 bases). Deletions cut 4 bases from V and 0 bases from J, with 14 bases between. CDR1 SGHTA and CDR2 FQGNSA come from the germline V gene. This CDR3 is built from 16 residues. CDR3 residues: CASSSTANPSTDTQYF. DNA of the CDR3: TGTGCCAGCAGCTCGACAGCTAACCCTAGCACAGATACGCAGTATTTT.

The J gene is TRBJ2-3, the V gene TRBV2; 10 bases fit TRBD1. Germline-derived CDR1 and CDR2 are SNHLY and FYNNEI. This CDR3 is built from 16 residues. With V trimmed by 0 bases and J by 4 bases, 4 bases remained unmatched. Here the CDR3 reads CASSEARQGASDTQYF. The DNA of the CDR3 is TGTGCCAGCAGTGAAGCGAGACAGGGGGCGTCAGATACGCAGTATTTT.

Comment on this clonotype: A much larger clone differs from this one at a single base, so this may be a read error. The chain links TRBV6-5 to TRBJ2-1; 10 bases are shared with TRBD1. CDR3 size: 17 residues. The trim removed 5 bases at V and 4 bases at J, leaving 11 bases unmatched. Germline lookup yields CDR1 MNHEY and CDR2 SVGAGI. As DNA, the CDR3 is TGTGCCAGCAGTACCTCCCAAGGACAGGGGGTTTACAATGAGCAGTTCTTC. Translated, it gives CASSTSQGQGVYNEQFF.

This clonotype came up a few times. The chain uses TRBV24-1 and TRBJ2-5; no firm D call. Germline CDR1 KGHDR, CDR2 SFDVKD. The V end was cut by 2 bases, the J end by 4 bases, with 10 bases between. The CDR3 length is 14 residues. CDR3 nucleotide sequence: TGTGCCACCAGTGATTCGGCCCCGGGAGAGACCCAGTACTTC. Translation gives CATSDSAPGETQYF.

On this clonotype: One end of the junction is discordant with germline, which a read error may explain. The J gene is TRBJ2-7, the V gene TRBV4-1; D is perhaps TRBD1 (5 bases). Germline V gives CDR1 MGHRA, CDR2 YSYEKL. This CDR3 is built from 15 residues. In DNA, the CDR3 is TGCGCCAGCAGCGAAGAGCCCAGGGACTCCTACGAGCAGTACTTC. This translates into CASSEEPRDSYEQYF.

This clonotype was seen many times. This rearrangement joins TRBV12-3 or TRBV12-4 to TRBJ2-7; no clear D. The length of the CDR3 is 11 residues. V was pared by 3 bases and J by 7 bases, with 7 bases between. CDR3 amino acids: CASSFYGEQYF. CDR3 nucleotides: TGTGCCAGCAGTTTTTATGGGGAGCAGTACTTC.

In its sample, this clonotype was seen a few times. The chain combines TRBV20-1 with TRBJ2-2; 9 nucleotides align to TRBD2. CDR3 size: 17 residues. Per the germline V gene, CDR1 is DFQATT and CDR2 is SNEGSKA (reference sequence). V shed 0 bases and J 6 bases; nucleotides not matched to a gene: 11. The chain's CDR3 is CSARDSLWREGPGELFF. CDR3 DNA: TGCAGTGCTAGAGATTCACTCTGGCGGGAGGGCCCCGGGGAGCTGTTTTTT.

With regard to this clonotype: This could be a read error, since a much larger clone is one nucleotide away. The chain has TRBV6-5 and TRBJ1-4, with D maybe TRBD1 (6 bases). The CDR3 runs to 16 residues. In germline, CDR1 is MNHEY, CDR2 SVGAGI. The CDR3 nucleotides read TGTGCCAGCAGTTACTCTCCAGGGGCGAATAATGAAAAACTGCTTTTT. Amino acids: CASSYSPGANNEKLLF.

In this sample, this clonotype turned up many times. The chain is built from TRBV7-2 and TRBJ1-1, with a tentative D call TRBD1 (5 bases). With 5 bases removed from V and 4 bases from J, the gap between germline ends came to 14 bases. The CDR3 consists of 14 residues. Per germline, CDR1 SGHTA and CDR2 FQGNSA. The CDR3 nucleotides read TGTGCCAGCAGCCTCCGAAGGGGCCCCACTGAAGCTTTCTTT. The encoded protein is CASSLRRGPTEAFF.

This clonotype was recorded many times. The chain uses TRBV4-2 and TRBJ1-2, with 9 nucleotides matching TRBD1. The CDR3 runs 15 residues. V was pared by 0 bases and J by 2 bases, with 1 base of the junction left unmatched. CDR1 and CDR2 (germline): LGHNA, YNFKEQ. CDR3 nucleotides: TGTGCCAGCAGCCAAGAGACAGGGGGGAACTATGGCTACACCTTC. Encoded protein: CASSQETGGNYGYTF.

The chain is built from TRBV10-3 and TRBJ1-6; no firm D call. The CDR3 contains 15 residues. From germline, CDR1 is ENHRY and CDR2 SYGVKD. V shed 3 bases and J shed 4 bases, with 10 bases lying between them. CDR3 sequence: CAISDSTSYNSPLHF. CDR3 bases: TGTGCCATCAGTGACTCAACTTCGTATAATTCACCCCTCCACTTT.

The chain combines TRBV12-3 or TRBV12-4 with TRBJ2-1; 13 bases are shared with TRBD2. The CDR3 length is 14 residues. Trimming at V came to 7 bases and at J to 9 bases, leaving 6 bases not matched to a gene. The CDR3 reads CASTGLAGVTEQFF. The CDR3, as DNA: TGTGCCAGCACAGGACTAGCGGGAGTGACTGAGCAGTTCTTC.

This clonotype came up a few times. This chain joins TRBV10-3 and TRBJ2-7, with 7 bases lining up with TRBD1. The CDR3 extends over 13 amino acids. After removal of 2 bases from V and 2 bases from J, the junction contained 0 bases not matched to a gene. Germline V lookup: CDR1 ENHRY, CDR2 SYGVKD. Written as DNA, the CDR3 is TGTGCCATCAGTGAGCAGGGGGCCTACGAGCAGTACTTC. Its protein is CAISEQGAYEQYF.

V and J are TRBV5-4 and TRBJ1-2, with 7 bases lining up with TRBD1. The CDR3 totals 18 residues. J was trimmed by 6 bases and V by 0 bases; bases with no gene match: 17. Germline values: CDR1 SGHNT, CDR2 YYREEE (reference sequence). The CDR3 loop reads CASSLALIGVTGQDGYTF. The CDR3 DNA reads TGTGCCAGCAGCTTGGCTCTCATTGGGGTGACAGGGCAGGATGGCTACACCTTC.

A word on this clonotype: This may arise from a read error, as a much more abundant clone is one base away. No conserved phenylalanine or tryptophan is present at the end of the CDR3, so a read error is the likely explanation. The rearrangement joins TRBV5-1 to TRBJ2-5; a possible D gene is TRBD1 (7 bases). Germline CDR1 SGHRS, CDR2 YFSETQ. CDR3 length equals 16 residues. V lost 3 bases and J lost 2, with 17 bases in between. The CDR3 nucleotides are TGCGCCAGCAGCTCTCAGGGGGGAATTTATCAAGAGACCCAGTACTCC. Its translation is CASSSQGGIYQETQYS.

This clonotype was seen many times. The V call is TRBV7-3, the J call TRBJ2-7, with 9 bases that match TRBD1. The CDR3 runs 16 residues. V dropped 1 base and J dropped 0; count of bases not matched to a gene: 4. Germline assignment: CDR1 SGHTA and CDR2 FQGTGA. CDR3 loop: CASSLSGTGSSYEQYF. CDR3 coding DNA: TGTGCCAGCAGCTTAAGTGGGACAGGGAGCTCCTACGAGCAGTACTTC.

Only a few counts were recorded for this clonotype. V is TRBV20-1 and J is TRBJ2-2; 7 bases match TRBD1. With V trimmed by 6 bases and J by 4 bases, 17 bases remained unmatched. Germline V gives CDR1 DFQATT, CDR2 SNEGSKA (reference sequence). The CDR3 has 17 residues. CDR3 sequence reads: CSAATATGTAPTGELFF. The CDR3, as DNA: TGCAGTGCCGCGACCGCTACCGGGACAGCACCCACCGGGGAGCTGTTTTTT.

On this clonotype: A much larger clone differs from this one at a single base, so this may be a read error. Since the CDR3 does not end with the conserved phenylalanine or tryptophan, this likely comes from a read error. This rearrangement joins TRBV3-1 to TRBJ1-5, with D unclear. CDR3 length: 12 residues. V was cut by 5 bases and J by 2 bases, with 4 bases left in between. In germline, CDR1 is LGHDT, CDR2 YNNKEL (reference sequence). The CDR3: CASSRGNQPQHS. CDR3 coding DNA: TGTGCCAGCAGCAGGGGCAATCAGCCCCAGCATTCT.

This clonotype was observed a handful of times. The chain recombines TRBV13 with TRBJ2-7, with D possibly being TRBD2 (5 bases). Looked up from germline, CDR1 is PRHDT and CDR2 is FYEKMQ (reference sequence). This CDR3 spans 12 amino acids. V was shortened by 5 bases and J by 5 bases, with 10 bases between the two germline ends. The CDR3 sequence: CASSTLGHEQYF. As DNA, the CDR3 is TGTGCCAGCAGCACACTAGGCCACGAGCAGTACTTC.